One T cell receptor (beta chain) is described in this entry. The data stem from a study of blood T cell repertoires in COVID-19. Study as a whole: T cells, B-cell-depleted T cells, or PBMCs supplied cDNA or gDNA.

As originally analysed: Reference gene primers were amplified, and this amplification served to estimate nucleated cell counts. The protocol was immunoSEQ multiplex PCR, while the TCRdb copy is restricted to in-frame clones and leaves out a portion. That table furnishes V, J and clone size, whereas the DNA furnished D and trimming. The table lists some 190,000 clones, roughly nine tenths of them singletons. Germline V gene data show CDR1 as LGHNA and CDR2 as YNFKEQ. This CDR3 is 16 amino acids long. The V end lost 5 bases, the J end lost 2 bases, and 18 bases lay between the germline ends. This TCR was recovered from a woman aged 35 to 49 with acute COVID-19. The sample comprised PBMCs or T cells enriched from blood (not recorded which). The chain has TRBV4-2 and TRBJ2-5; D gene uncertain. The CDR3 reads CASSYTHSPGQETQYF. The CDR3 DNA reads TGTGCCAGCAGCTACACACATAGCCCCGGACAAGAGACCCAGTACTTC.